This T cell receptor (beta chain) was obtained from a study of shared clonotypes between healthy human individuals. This CDR3 region has 15 residues. Germline CDR1 and CDR2: SGHVS and FNYEAQ. Trimming took 4 bases from V and 2 from J, leaving 14 bases between them. Some clones are missing from TCRdb's copy, which holds only in-frame ones; the method was immunoSEQ multiplex PCR. In the table there are 700,000 to 950,000 clones, about 97% of which are singletons. Naive CD8 isolation took CD45RO-negative cells positively selected for CCR7 and excluded terminally differentiated effector memory CD45RA+ cells.

The sequence came from a man aged 30 to 39 in good health. Sequences were obtained from naive CD8+ T cells sorted from blood. The gene calls are TRBV7-6 and TRBJ2-5; tentative D call: TRBD1 (5 bases). The DNA for the CDR3 is TGTGCCAGCAGCTACAAGGCAGGGAATCAAGAGACCCAGTACTTC. Translating it yields CASSYKAGNQETQYF. The full variable domain, with the rest looked up from reference TRBV7-6 and TRBJ2-5, is GAGVSQSPRYKVTKRGQDVALRCDPISGHVSLYWYRQALGQGPEFLTYFNYEAQQDKSGLPNDRFSAERPEGSISTLTIQRTEQRDSAMYRCASSYKAGNQETQYFGPGTRLLVL.